This T cell receptor (beta chain) was observed in a study of Graves' ophthalmopathy and Graves' hyperthyroidism. Germline V lookup: CDR1 KGHDR, CDR2 SFDVKD. CDR3 length equals 17 residues. Deletions cut 5 bases from V and 0 bases from J, with 15 bases between. TCR beta CDR3 amplification used RNA transcripts. RT-PCR in the first round used HTBI primers; a second-round multiplex PCR followed. Via MiXCR, TCRdb re-called the multiplex PCR reads, giving one row per CDR3 protein. The sample carries hundreds of thousands of distinct CDR3 sequences, roughly 40% recorded once. The receptor was derived from an adult man with Graves' ophthalmopathy. The sample was peripheral blood. This chain uses TRBV24-1 with TRBJ2-2; the D call may be TRBD1 or TRBD2 (5 bases each). CDR3 nucleotide sequence: TGTGCCACCAGTGGGGGGTCTCCAGGTACGAACACCGGGGAGCTGTTTTTT. Its protein is CATSGGSPGTNTGELFF.